The present T cell receptor (beta chain) was sequenced within a study of molecular identifiers for immune sequencing clone quantification. Study information: Replicates split RNA from approximately 22,000 or 94,000 naive CD8 cells five ways, and the researchers sequenced four portions.

Germline V gene lookup returns CDR1 SGHRS and CDR2 YFSETQ. The CDR3 extends over 17 amino acids. Trimming cost V 0 bases and J 0 bases, with 16 bases left between them. TCRdb ran MiXCR on the PCR reads and lists one entry per CDR3 protein. The data contain about 640,000 distinct CDR3 sequences, just under 20% of them seen just once; the ten biggest clones take up roughly 0.85%. From about 21,000 to 970,000 sorted cells, naive CD8 libraries were generated with 10%, 30% or 50% RNA. When naive CD8 T cells were sorted, they were gated as CD8+CD4-CCR7+CD45RA+. Material: naive CD8+ T cells from blood, with Jurkat cell RNA spiked in. The subset denotes: FACS-sorted CD8+CD4-CCR7+CD45RA+ naive T cells. The genes are TRBV5-1 and TRBJ2-7; D perhaps matches TRBD1 (6 bases). This clonotype was sampled from a human donor in good health. Some libraries in this study had Jurkat cell RNA spiked in. The CDR3: CASSLVGPTGSSYEQYF. As DNA, the CDR3 is TGCGCCAGCAGCTTGGTGGGTCCCACAGGGAGCTCCTACGAGCAGTACTTC.